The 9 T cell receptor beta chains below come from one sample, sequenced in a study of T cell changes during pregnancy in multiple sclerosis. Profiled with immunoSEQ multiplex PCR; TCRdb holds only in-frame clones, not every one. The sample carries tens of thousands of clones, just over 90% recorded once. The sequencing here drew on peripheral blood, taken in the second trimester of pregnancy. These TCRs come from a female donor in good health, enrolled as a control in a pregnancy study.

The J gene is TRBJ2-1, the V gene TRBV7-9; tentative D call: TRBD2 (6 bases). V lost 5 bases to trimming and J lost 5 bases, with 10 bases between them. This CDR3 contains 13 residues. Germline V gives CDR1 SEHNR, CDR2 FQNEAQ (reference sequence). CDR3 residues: CASSPGRNNEQFF. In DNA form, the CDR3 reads TGTGCCAGCAGCCCCGGGAGAAACAATGAGCAGTTCTTC.

The CDR3 nucleotides read TGTGCCATTGGGACAGGTAAAATCACAGATACGCAGTATTTT. It translates to CAIGTGKITDTQYF. This chain links TRBV19 with TRBJ2-3; the match to TRBD1 covers 8 bases. The germline gives CDR1 LNHDA, CDR2 SQIVND (reference sequence). The CDR3 is 14 amino acids. The J segment lost 2 bases and the V segment lost 10 bases, leaving 8 bases of the junction unmatched.

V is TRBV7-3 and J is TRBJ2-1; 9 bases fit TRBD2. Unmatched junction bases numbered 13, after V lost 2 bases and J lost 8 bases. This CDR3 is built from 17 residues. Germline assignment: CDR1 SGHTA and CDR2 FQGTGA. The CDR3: CASSLGYGGGAGDEQFF. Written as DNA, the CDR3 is TGTGCCAGCAGCTTAGGTTACGGCGGGGGGGCCGGAGATGAGCAGTTCTTC.

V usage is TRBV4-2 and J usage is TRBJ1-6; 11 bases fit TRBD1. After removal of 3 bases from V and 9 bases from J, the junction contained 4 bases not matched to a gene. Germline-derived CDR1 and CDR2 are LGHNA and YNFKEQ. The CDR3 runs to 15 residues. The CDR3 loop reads CASSQEGTGGSPLHF. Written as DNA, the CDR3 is TGTGCCAGCAGCCAGGAAGGGACAGGGGGTTCACCCCTCCACTTT.

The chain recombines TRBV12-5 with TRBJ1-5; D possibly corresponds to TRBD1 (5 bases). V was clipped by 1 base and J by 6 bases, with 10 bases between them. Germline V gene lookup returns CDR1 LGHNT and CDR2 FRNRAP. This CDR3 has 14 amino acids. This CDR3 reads CASGLEIGVQPQHF. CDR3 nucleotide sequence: TGTGCTAGTGGTTTGGAGATAGGGGTTCAGCCCCAGCATTTT.

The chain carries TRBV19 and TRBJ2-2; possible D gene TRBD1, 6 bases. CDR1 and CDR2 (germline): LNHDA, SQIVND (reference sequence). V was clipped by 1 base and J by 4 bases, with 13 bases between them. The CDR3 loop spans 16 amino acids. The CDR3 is CASSIARTVSTGELFF. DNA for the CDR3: TGTGCCAGTAGTATAGCTAGGACAGTGAGCACCGGGGAGCTGTTTTTT. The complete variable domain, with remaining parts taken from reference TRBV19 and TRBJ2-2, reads DGGITQSPKYLFRKEGQNVTLSCEQNLNHDAMYWYRQDPGQGLRLIYYSQIVNDFQKGDIAEGYSVSREKKESFPLTVTSAQKNPTAFYLCASSIARTVSTGELFFGEGSRLTVL.

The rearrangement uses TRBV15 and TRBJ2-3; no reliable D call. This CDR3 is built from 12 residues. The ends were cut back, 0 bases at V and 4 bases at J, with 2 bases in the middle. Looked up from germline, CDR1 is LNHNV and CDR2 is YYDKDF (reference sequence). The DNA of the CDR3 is TGTGCCACCAGCAGAGACGCAGATACGCAGTATTTT. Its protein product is CATSRDADTQYF.

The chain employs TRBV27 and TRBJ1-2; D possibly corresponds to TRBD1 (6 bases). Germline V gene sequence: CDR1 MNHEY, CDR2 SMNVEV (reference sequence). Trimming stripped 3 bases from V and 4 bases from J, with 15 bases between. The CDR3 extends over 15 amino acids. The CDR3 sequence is CASSFGPSGAYGYTF. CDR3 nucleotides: TGTGCCAGCAGTTTCGGGCCGTCAGGGGCCTATGGCTACACCTTC.

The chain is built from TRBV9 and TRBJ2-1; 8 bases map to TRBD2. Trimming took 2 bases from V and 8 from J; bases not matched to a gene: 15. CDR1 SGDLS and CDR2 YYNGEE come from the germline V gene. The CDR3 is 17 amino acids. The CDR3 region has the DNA TGTGCCAGCAGCGTGTACTCCCAGCGGGGGTCTGGGGATGAGCAGTTCTTC. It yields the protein CASSVYSQRGSGDEQFF.